This TCR beta chain came from a study of T cell responses to AZD1222 COVID-19 vaccine. After removal of 5 bases from V and 0 bases from J, the junction contained 17 bases not matched to a gene. The CDR3 runs 19 residues. Germline loops: CDR1 SGHDN, CDR2 FVKESK. In regard to this clone: Antigen unknown.

Study-wide results and caveats: Reportedly, nearly half the spike-specific TCRs target unmutated variant regions.

Clones were sequenced by immunoSEQ multiplex PCR, and TCRdb holds only the in-frame ones, with some missing. The table lists approximately 150,000 clones, about 90% of them singletons. The source of this sequence is an adult who received the AZD1222 COVID-19 vaccine. The starting material was peripheral blood, obtained 28 days after the second AZD1222 dose. The chain recombines TRBV14 with TRBJ2-3, with 7 nucleotides matching TRBD2. CDR3 DNA sequence: TGTGCCAGCAGCTCTCTACTAGGGTCCCTAGCGGCAAGCACAGATACGCAGTATTTT. Residues: CASSSLLGSLAASTDTQYF. Using reference TRBV14 and TRBJ2-3 for the parts outside the CDR3, the full variable domain is EAGVTQFPSHSVIEKGQTVTLRCDPISGHDNLYWYRRVMGKEIKFLLHFVKESKQDESGMPNNRFLAERTGGTYSTLKVQPAELEDSGVYFCASSSLLGSLAASTDTQYFGPGTRLTVL.